What follows are 19 T cell receptor beta chains derived from one specimen sequenced in a study of control samples from healthy donors and cancer patients. The table came from immunoSEQ multiplex PCR; TCRdb's copy has only in-frame clones and leaves some out. The table records 150,000 or so clones, approximately 93% of them present only once. Material for sequencing was blood. The receptors originated from a man aged 18 to 30 in good health.

This chain uses TRBV11-2 with TRBJ2-1; D remains ambiguous. The CDR3 contains 17 residues. Germline V gives CDR1 SGHAT, CDR2 FQNNGV. V was shortened by 2 bases and J by 0 bases, with 14 bases between the two germline ends. The chain's CDR3 is CASSLPRNGLSYNEQFF. The CDR3 DNA reads as TGTGCCAGCAGCTTACCCCGGAACGGCCTCTCCTACAATGAGCAGTTCTTC.

The count of this clone is one. The gene calls are TRBV4-2 and TRBJ2-2; TRBD2 aligns across 7 bases. Germline CDR1 LGHNA, CDR2 YNFKEQ. Unmatched junction bases numbered 6, after V lost 3 bases and J lost 2 bases. This CDR3 contains 16 residues. The CDR3 loop reads CASSHPSGINTGELFF. CDR3 sequence (DNA): TGTGCCAGCAGCCATCCCAGCGGGATAAACACCGGGGAGCTGTTTTTT.

The CDR3 loop is CASSFWQGSGYTF. The DNA of the CDR3 is TGTGCCAGCAGTTTCTGGCAGGGTAGCGGCTACACCTTC. The V call is TRBV12-3 or TRBV12-4, the J call TRBJ1-2; TRBD1 might be the D (5 bases). V was clipped by 3 bases and J by 8 bases, with 13 bases between them. The CDR3 loop spans 13 amino acids.

This clone has a single count. This chain uses TRBV19 with TRBJ1-1; D is unclear. The CDR3 runs to 13 residues. V lost 3 bases and J lost 5, with 10 bases in between. Looked up from germline, CDR1 is LNHDA and CDR2 is SQIVND (reference sequence). The CDR3 here is CASSIGLRTEAFF. CDR3 nucleotide sequence: TGTGCCAGTAGTATTGGGTTGAGGACTGAAGCTTTCTTT.

V gene TRBV19 combines with J gene TRBJ1-4; the match to TRBD1 covers 11 bases. The V gene end was trimmed by 6 bases and the J gene end by 8 bases; junction bases not matched to a gene: 2. CDR3 length: 13 residues. CDR1 and CDR2 (germline): LNHDA, SQIVND (reference sequence). CDR3 DNA sequence: TGTGCCAGTAGGGGACAGGGGGAAGAAAAACTGTTTTTT. It yields the protein CASRGQGEEKLFF.

This clone has only one observation. The chain couples TRBV19 to TRBJ2-1; D is undetermined. Per the germline V gene, CDR1 is LNHDA and CDR2 is SQIVND (reference sequence). The CDR3 runs to 12 residues. V dropped 5 bases and J dropped 4 bases, with 6 bases sitting between them. CDR3 bases: TGTGCCAGTAGTCTCTCTTACAATGAGCAGTTCTTC. This gives the protein CASSLSYNEQFF.

The rearrangement joins TRBV6-5 to TRBJ2-2, with D perhaps matching TRBD2 (5 bases). Germline values: CDR1 MNHEY, CDR2 SVGAGI. The germline V and J ends were trimmed by 2 bases and 6 bases, with 10 bases remaining between them. The CDR3 covers 14 residues. The CDR3 DNA follows: TGTGCCAGCAGTTACGTAGGGCGGGCCGGGGAGCTGTTTTTT. Amino acids: CASSYVGRAGELFF.

This clone was seen just once. The V gene is TRBV6-2 or TRBV6-3, the J gene TRBJ1-5; D is ambiguous. The length of the CDR3 is 20 residues. CDR1 and CDR2 (germline): MNHEY, SVGEGT. V was shortened by 0 bases and J by 0 bases, with 21 bases between the two germline ends. DNA for the CDR3: TGTGCCAGCAGTTACTCTTCCCGACATCATGCAGTATATAGCAATCAGCCCCAGCATTTT. Protein: CASSYSSRHHAVYSNQPQHF.

The rearrangement uses TRBV4-2 and TRBJ2-5; unclear D gene. The CDR3 covers 15 residues. Germline V CDR1 and CDR2: LGHNA, YNFKEQ. With 1 base removed from V and 5 bases from J, the gap between germline ends came to 14 bases. The CDR3 region is CASSQGVRFRETQYF. The CDR3 region has the DNA TGTGCCAGCAGCCAAGGAGTCCGGTTTCGGGAGACCCAGTACTTC.

The gene calls are TRBV24-1 and TRBJ1-3, with TRBD1 matching 8 bases. J lost 2 bases, V lost 7 bases, and 3 bases had no gene match. CDR3 length equals 14 residues. Germline V gene data show CDR1 as KGHDR and CDR2 as SFDVKD. This CDR3 is CATRHRGTGNTIYF. The CDR3 bases are TGTGCCACCAGACACAGGGGGACTGGAAACACCATATATTTT.

V gene TRBV27 combines with J gene TRBJ2-1, with D possibly matching TRBD2 (5 bases). V was pared by 8 bases and J by 8 bases, with 22 bases between. The CDR3 contains 15 residues. Germline CDR1 and CDR2: MNHEY and SMNVEV (reference sequence). The CDR3 region is CASSKMGLGVHEQFF. In nucleotides, the CDR3 is TGTGCCAGCTCTAAAATGGGCCTCGGGGTTCATGAGCAGTTCTTC.

The chain joins TRBV7-3 to TRBJ2-1, with TRBD2 as a possible D gene (6 bases). Germline V lookup: CDR1 SGHTA, CDR2 FQGTGA. Trimming took off 1 base at V and 0 bases at J, with 13 bases between the two ends. CDR3 length: 17 residues. CDR3 loop: CASSLRDLESSYNEQFF. The CDR3 nucleotides read TGTGCCAGCAGCTTAAGGGACTTAGAAAGCTCCTACAATGAGCAGTTCTTC.

V is TRBV28 and J is TRBJ1-3; the D gene is possibly TRBD1 (6 bases). The CDR3 covers 14 residues. Germline CDR1 is MDHEN and CDR2 is SYDVKM. V was trimmed by 6 bases and J by 0 bases, leaving 9 bases between them. CDR3 sequence: CASSLGGSGNTIYF. In DNA form, the CDR3 reads TGTGCCAGCAGCTTAGGGGGCTCTGGAAACACCATATATTTT.

The V and J genes are TRBV5-6 and TRBJ2-2; D possibly corresponds to TRBD1 (6 bases). There are 15 residues in the CDR3. Germline V gene lookup returns CDR1 SGHDT and CDR2 YYEEEE. Trimming took off 3 bases at V and 1 base at J, with 10 bases between the two ends. The CDR3 sequence is CASSSVDRNTGELFF. CDR3 coding DNA: TGTGCCAGCAGCTCGGTGGACAGGAACACCGGGGAGCTGTTTTTT.

This clone has just one count. The chain employs TRBV6-2 or TRBV6-3 and TRBJ1-2; D gene ambiguous. Trimming left V 5 bases short and J 8 bases short, with 24 bases between. Germline V gene data show CDR1 as MNHEY and CDR2 as SVGEGT. The CDR3 extends over 16 amino acids. The CDR3 bases are TGTGCCAGCAGTAGCCCATCCCGGGCCGTCCAGAAGGGCTACACCTTC. Its protein is CASSSPSRAVQKGYTF.

In the case of this clone: At one end the junction does not follow the germline gene, possibly because of a read error. J is TRBJ2-7 and V is TRBV7-2; 9 bases are shared with TRBD2. Per the germline V gene, CDR1 is SGHTA and CDR2 is FQGNSA. This CDR3 has 12 amino acids. The CDR3 coding sequence is TGTGCCAGCAGCCTAGGTTCGGGACTAGCAATCTTC. Amino acid sequence: CASSLGSGLAIF.

The chain combines TRBV6-2 or TRBV6-3 with TRBJ2-2; 7 bases are a match to TRBD2. The junction had 5 bases not matched to a gene; V was cut back by 1 base and J by 6 bases. The CDR3 runs 15 residues. Germline-derived CDR1 and CDR2 are MNHEY and SVGEGT. The CDR3 DNA reads as TGTGCCAGCAGTTACTACATCGGGAGGTCCGGGGAGCTGTTTTTT. It translates to CASSYYIGRSGELFF.

The chain combines TRBV6-2 or TRBV6-3 with TRBJ2-7; D not certain. In germline, CDR1 is MNHEY, CDR2 SVGEGT. Trimming shortened V by 2 bases and J by 2 bases, and 7 bases separated the two germline ends. The CDR3 consists of 13 residues. CDR3 in amino acids: CASSYGNPYEQYF. CDR3 nucleotide sequence: TGTGCCAGCAGTTACGGGAATCCCTACGAGCAGTACTTC.

This clone was seen once. The chain couples TRBV4-2 to TRBJ1-2; D unclear. V was trimmed by 0 bases and J by 4 bases, leaving 9 bases between them. This CDR3 contains 14 residues. Germline V gene data show CDR1 as LGHNA and CDR2 as YNFKEQ. The CDR3 region has the DNA TGTGCCAGCAGCCAAGACCCCAGTTTCTATGGCTACACCTTC. Translation: CASSQDPSFYGYTF.